This T cell receptor beta chain is from a study of CD8 T cells in ankylosing spondylitis. Overall study findings and caveats: Seemingly distinctive of ankylosing spondylitis blood was a TCR beta motif formed by eight highly homologous variants. In reactive arthritis synovial fluid and blood, some motif variants had been reported before. Disease-linked clones displayed a CD8+ phenotype and appeared relatively rarely in peripheral blood. Disease-associated clones were reportedly significantly overrepresented in matched ankylosing spondylitis synovial fluid.

With respect to this clonotype: Its antigen is as yet unknown.

Quantitative 5'-RACE with molecular barcodes generated TCR beta libraries. Via MiXCR, TCRdb re-called the 5' RACE reads, giving one row per CDR3 protein. The sample consists of roughly 350,000 distinct CDR3 sequences, 8% of them appearing once. What was sequenced was blood, either unsorted or a sorted T cell fraction (not recorded which). This sequence was found in a male donor with ankylosing spondylitis.

This CDR3 is CASGLVLWGSGNTIYF. The CDR3, as DNA: TGTGCTAGTGGTTTGGTACTTTGGGGGTCTGGAAACACCATATATTTT. The V gene is TRBV12-5, the J gene TRBJ1-3; TRBD1 is a possible D gene (5 bases). Germline V gives CDR1 LGHNT, CDR2 FRNRAP. V shed 0 bases and J shed 1 base, with 10 bases lying between them. This CDR3 is built from 16 residues. The variable domain in full, with the rest retrieved from reference TRBV12-5 and TRBJ1-3, is DARVTQTPRHKVTEMGQEVTMRCQPILGHNTVFWYRQTMMQGLELLAYFRNRAPLDDSGMPKDRFSAEMPDATLATLKIQPSEPRDSAVYFCASGLVLWGSGNTIYFGEGSWLTVV.